This entry lists 10 T cell receptor beta chains sequenced from one sample in a study of blood T cells in healthy people across ages. Next came a second PCR, run for roughly 6 to 11 cycles, which used a sample-barcoded 5' primer along with a J-beta primer mix. TCRdb re-called the 5' RACE reads through MiXCR, storing one row per CDR3 protein. The sample has nearly 1 million distinct CDR3 sequences, roughly 51% seen once. The material sequenced was blood. These receptors were collected from a woman aged 55-75 years in good health.

This rearrangement joins TRBV7-8 to TRBJ2-7; 12 positions agree with TRBD1. Germline values: CDR1 SGHVS, CDR2 FQNEAQ. The CDR3 has 15 amino acids. The V and J ends lost 8 bases and 4 bases, in that order; junction bases with no gene match: 9. CDR3 loop: CASAGQGAWSYEQYF. The CDR3 nucleotides read TGTGCCAGCGCGGGACAGGGGGCCTGGAGTTACGAGCAGTACTTC.

The rearrangement joins TRBV6-5 to TRBJ1-5; D is unresolved. Germline loops: CDR1 MNHEY, CDR2 SVGAGI. CDR3 length: 13 residues. V dropped 9 bases and J dropped 4 bases, with 13 bases sitting between them. DNA for the CDR3: TGTGCCAGTTCTGACACCAATAATCAGCCCCAGCATTTT. It yields the protein CASSDTNNQPQHF.

This clonotype has only one observation. V is TRBV14 and J is TRBJ2-1; 9 bases line up with TRBD2. CDR3 length: 17 amino acids. V lost 1 base, J lost 7 bases, and 11 bases stayed unmatched. Per the germline V gene, CDR1 is SGHDN and CDR2 is FVKESK. CDR3 sequence: CASSQGYGGRGDNEQFF. CDR3 nucleotide sequence: TGTGCCAGCAGCCAAGGTTACGGCGGGAGGGGTGATAATGAGCAGTTCTTC.

In its sample, this clonotype was seen a few times. The rearrangement uses TRBV4-2 and TRBJ1-2; D unresolved. CDR1 is LGHNA, CDR2 YNFKEQ, per germline. Trimming pared 0 bases from V and 0 bases from J, leaving 17 bases between. The CDR3 runs 18 residues. The CDR3 reads CASSQDFGALGANYGYTF. The CDR3 DNA reads TGTGCCAGCAGCCAAGATTTTGGAGCCCTCGGAGCTAACTATGGCTACACCTTC.

V is TRBV20-1 and J is TRBJ2-1; TRBD2 agrees at 10 bases. The CDR3 is 17 residues long. J gave up 7 bases and V 5 bases, and 17 bases lay outside the gene matches. Per germline, CDR1 DFQATT and CDR2 SNEGSKA (reference sequence). The CDR3 nucleotides read TGCAGTGCTGGCGGACTAGCGGCTCAAAAAATGGTGAATGAGCAGTTCTTC. It translates to CSAGGLAAQKMVNEQFF.

V usage is TRBV10-3 and J usage is TRBJ2-7; perhaps TRBD2 as D (6 bases). The V gene's germline CDR1 is ENHRY and CDR2 SYGVKD. This CDR3 comprises 14 residues. With 4 bases removed from V and 9 bases from J, the gap between germline ends came to 19 bases. The CDR3, as DNA: TGTGCCATCAGTGCGGAGGGAGGCCCTCGTTGGCAGTACTTC. Translated: CAISAEGGPRWQYF.

This chain uses TRBV5-1 with TRBJ1-1, with no clear D. This CDR3 spans 13 amino acids. Trimming stripped 2 bases from V and 0 bases from J, with 5 bases between. CDR1 and CDR2 (germline): SGHRS, YFSETQ. The CDR3: CASSFSVNTEAFF. CDR3 bases: TGCGCCAGCAGCTTTTCAGTGAACACTGAAGCTTTCTTT.

CDR3 sequence: CATSRVTGTSIYNEQFF. The CDR3, as DNA: TGTGCCACCAGCAGAGTTACCGGGACTAGTATCTACAATGAGCAGTTCTTC. This sequence joins TRBV15 and TRBJ2-1; 8 nucleotides agree with TRBD2. The germline V gene encodes CDR1 LNHNV and CDR2 YYDKDF (reference sequence). Trimming at V came to 1 base and at J to 3 bases, leaving 8 bases not matched to a gene. This CDR3 has 17 residues.

Remarks on this clonotype: Germline is not matched at one junction end, which may reflect a read error. The chain employs TRBV24-1 and TRBJ2-2; D call uncertain. Looked up from germline, CDR1 is KGHDR and CDR2 is SFDVKD. The CDR3 has 15 residues. DNA of the CDR3: TGTGCCACCAGTGGGGCAGACTGGAACGCCGGGGAGCTGTTTTTT. Protein sequence: CATSGADWNAGELFF.

This chain uses TRBV20-1 with TRBJ1-2, with D perhaps TRBD1 (6 bases). CDR1 is DFQATT, CDR2 SNEGSKA, per germline (reference sequence). The V end was cut by 5 bases, the J end by 4 bases, with 20 bases between. The CDR3 is 15 residues long. The CDR3 nucleotides are TGCAGTGCTGCCTCCCTGGGGGGCGTTGGCTATGGCTACACCTTC. Translating it yields CSAASLGGVGYGYTF.